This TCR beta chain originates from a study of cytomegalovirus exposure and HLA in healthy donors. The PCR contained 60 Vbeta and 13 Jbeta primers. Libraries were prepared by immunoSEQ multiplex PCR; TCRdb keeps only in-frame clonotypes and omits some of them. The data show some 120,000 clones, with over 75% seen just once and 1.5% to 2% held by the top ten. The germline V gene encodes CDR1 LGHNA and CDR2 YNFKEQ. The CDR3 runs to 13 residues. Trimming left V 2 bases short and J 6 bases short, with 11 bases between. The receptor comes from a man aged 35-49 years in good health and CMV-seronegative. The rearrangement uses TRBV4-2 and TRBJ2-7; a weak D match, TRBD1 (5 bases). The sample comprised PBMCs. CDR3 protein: CASSQQGSSEQYF. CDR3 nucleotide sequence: TGTGCCAGCAGCCAACAGGGCAGTAGCGAGCAGTACTTC.